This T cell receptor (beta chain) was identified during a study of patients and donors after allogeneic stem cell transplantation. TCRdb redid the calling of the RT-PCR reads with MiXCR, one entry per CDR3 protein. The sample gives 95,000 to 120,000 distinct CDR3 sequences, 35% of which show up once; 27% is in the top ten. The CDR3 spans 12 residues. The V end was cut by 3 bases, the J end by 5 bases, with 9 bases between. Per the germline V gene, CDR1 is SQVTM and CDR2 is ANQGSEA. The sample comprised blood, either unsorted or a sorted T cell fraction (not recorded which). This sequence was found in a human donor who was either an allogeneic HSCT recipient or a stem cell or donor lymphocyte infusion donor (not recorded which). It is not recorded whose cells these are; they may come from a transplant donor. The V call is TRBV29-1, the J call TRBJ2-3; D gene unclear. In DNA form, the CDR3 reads TGCAGCGTTGATAGGGTGAGAGATACGCAGTATTTT. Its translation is CSVDRVRDTQYF.